Given below is one TCR beta chain in context. This CDR3 is 15 amino acids long. The J segment lost 3 bases and the V segment lost 4 bases, leaving 6 bases of the junction unmatched. Germline lookup yields CDR1 SGDLS and CDR2 YYNGEE. Clones were sequenced by immunoSEQ multiplex PCR, and TCRdb holds only the in-frame ones, with some missing. The data hold 2 million to 2.5 million clones, with 85% to 95% observed a single time. The record originates from a study of shared clonotypes between healthy human individuals. This chain connects TRBV9 to TRBJ2-5; the match to TRBD2 covers 10 bases. The material sequenced was naive CD4+ T cells from PBMCs. Subset denoted: CD45RA+ positively selected. The origin of this receptor is a man between 18 and 29 years old in good health. Some clones in this sample may be carry-over from other donors' samples. This CDR3 is CASSLWTSGEETQYF. DNA for the CDR3: TGTGCCAGCAGCCTATGGACTAGCGGAGAAGAGACCCAGTACTTC.